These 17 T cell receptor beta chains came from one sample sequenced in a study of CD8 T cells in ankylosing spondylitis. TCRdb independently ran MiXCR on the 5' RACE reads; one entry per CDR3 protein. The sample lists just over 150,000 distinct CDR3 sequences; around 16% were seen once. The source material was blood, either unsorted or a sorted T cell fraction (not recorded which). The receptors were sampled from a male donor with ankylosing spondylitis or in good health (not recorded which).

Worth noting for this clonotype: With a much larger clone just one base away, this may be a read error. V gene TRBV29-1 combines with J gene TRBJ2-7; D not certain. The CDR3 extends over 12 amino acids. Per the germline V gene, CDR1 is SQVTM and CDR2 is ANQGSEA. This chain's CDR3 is CSVEQSSYAQYF. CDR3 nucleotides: TGCAGCGTTGAACAGAGCTCCTACGCGCAGTACTTC.

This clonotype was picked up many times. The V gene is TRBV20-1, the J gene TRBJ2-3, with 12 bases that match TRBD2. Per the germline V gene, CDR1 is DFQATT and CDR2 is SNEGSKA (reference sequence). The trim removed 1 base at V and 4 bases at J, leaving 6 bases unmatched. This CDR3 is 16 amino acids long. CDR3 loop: CSARAQTSGSPDTQYF. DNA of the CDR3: TGCAGTGCTAGAGCCCAGACTAGCGGGAGCCCAGATACGCAGTATTTT.

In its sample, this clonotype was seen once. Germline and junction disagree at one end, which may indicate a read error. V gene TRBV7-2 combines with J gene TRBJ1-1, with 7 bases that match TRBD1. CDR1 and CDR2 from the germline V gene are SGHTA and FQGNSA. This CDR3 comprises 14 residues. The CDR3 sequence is CASSLRGQNTEVFF. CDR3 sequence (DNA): TGTGCCAGCAGCTTACGGGGACAGAACACTGAAGTTTTCTTT. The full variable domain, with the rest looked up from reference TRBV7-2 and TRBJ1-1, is GAGVSQSPSNKVTEKGKDVELRCDPISGHTALYWYRQSLGQGLEFLIYFQGNSAPDKSGLPSDRFSAERTGGSVSTLTIQRTQQEDSAVYLCASSLRGQNTEVFFGQGTRLTVV.

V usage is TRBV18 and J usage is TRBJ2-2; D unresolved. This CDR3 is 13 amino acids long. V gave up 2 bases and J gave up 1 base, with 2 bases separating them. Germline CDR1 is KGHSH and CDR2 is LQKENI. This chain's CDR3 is CASSPRNTGELFF. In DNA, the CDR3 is TGTGCCAGCTCACCAAGGAACACCGGGGAGCTGTTTTTT.

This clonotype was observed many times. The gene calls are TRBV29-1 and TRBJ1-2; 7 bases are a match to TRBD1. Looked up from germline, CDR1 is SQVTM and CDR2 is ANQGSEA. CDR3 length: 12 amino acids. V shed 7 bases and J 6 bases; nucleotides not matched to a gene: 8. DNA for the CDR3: TGCAGCGCGGCGACAGGGCGTGATGGCTACACCTTC. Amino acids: CSAATGRDGYTF.

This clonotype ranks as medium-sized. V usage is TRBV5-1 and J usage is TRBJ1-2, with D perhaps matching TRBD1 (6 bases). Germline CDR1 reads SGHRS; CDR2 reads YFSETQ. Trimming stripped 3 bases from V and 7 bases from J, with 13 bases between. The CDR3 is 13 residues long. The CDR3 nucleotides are TGCGCCAGCAGCTGGATGGACAGCCGTGGCTACACCTTC. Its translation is CASSWMDSRGYTF.

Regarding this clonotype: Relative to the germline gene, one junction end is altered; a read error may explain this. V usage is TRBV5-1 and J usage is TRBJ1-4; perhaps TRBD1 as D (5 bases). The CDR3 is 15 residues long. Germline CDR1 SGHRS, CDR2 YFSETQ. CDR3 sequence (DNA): TGCGTCAGCAGCATCCAGGGCAGTTCAGATGAAAAACTGTTTTTT. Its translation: CVSSIQGSSDEKLFF.

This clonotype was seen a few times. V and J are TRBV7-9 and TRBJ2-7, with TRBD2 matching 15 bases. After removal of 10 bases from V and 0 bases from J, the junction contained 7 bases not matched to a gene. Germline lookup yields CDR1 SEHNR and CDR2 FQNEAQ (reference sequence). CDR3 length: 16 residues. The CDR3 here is CATVGLAGGFSYEQYF. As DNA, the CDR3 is TGTGCCACCGTGGGACTAGCGGGAGGTTTCTCCTACGAGCAGTACTTC.

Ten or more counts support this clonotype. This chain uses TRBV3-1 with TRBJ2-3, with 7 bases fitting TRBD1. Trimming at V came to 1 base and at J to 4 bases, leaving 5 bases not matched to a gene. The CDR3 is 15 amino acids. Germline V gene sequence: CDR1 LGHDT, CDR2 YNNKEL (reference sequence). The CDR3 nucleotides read TGTGCCAGCAGCCAAGGGGGACAGTCTGCAGATACGCAGTATTTT. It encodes CASSQGGQSADTQYF.

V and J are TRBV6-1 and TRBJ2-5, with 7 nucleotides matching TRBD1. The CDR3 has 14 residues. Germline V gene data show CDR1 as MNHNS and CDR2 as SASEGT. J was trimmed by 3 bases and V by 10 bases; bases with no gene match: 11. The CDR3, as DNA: TGTGCCACGACTTCAGGGACAGTCAAAGAGACCCAGTACTTC. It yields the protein CATTSGTVKETQYF.

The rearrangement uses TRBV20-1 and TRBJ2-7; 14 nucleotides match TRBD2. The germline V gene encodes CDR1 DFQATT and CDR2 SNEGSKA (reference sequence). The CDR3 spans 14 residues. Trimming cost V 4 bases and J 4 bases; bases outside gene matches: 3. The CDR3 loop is CSATGTSGGYEQYF. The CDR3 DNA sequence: TGCAGTGCTACCGGGACTAGCGGGGGTTACGAGCAGTACTTC.

This CDR3 is CATSDTDRDYEQYF. The CDR3 DNA reads TGTGCCACCAGTGACACCGACAGGGACTACGAGCAGTACTTC. V is TRBV24-1 and J is TRBJ2-7, with TRBD1 identical over 7 bases. CDR1 is KGHDR and CDR2 is SFDVKD in the germline V gene. The CDR3 totals 14 residues. V trimming: 4 bases; J trimming: 3 bases; junction bases outside the gene matches: 5.

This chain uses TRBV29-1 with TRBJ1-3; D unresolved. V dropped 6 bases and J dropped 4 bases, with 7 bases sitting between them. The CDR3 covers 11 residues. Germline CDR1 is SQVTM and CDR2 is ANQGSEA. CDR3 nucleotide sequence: TGCAGCGTAGGTGGGGGAAACACCATATATTTT. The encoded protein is CSVGGGNTIYF.

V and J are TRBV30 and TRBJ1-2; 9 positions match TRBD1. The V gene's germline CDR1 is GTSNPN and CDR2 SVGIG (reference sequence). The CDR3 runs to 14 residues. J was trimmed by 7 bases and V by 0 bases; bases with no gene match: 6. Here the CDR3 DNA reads TGTGCCTGGAGTGTACTACAGGGGGCGCGTGGCTACACCTTC. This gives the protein CAWSVLQGARGYTF.

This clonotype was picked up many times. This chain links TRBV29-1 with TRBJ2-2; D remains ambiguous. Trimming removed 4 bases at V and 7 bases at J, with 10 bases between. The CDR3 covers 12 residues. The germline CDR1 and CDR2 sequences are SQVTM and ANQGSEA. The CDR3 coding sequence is TGCAGCGTTGGTCTACTGGTCGGGGAGCTGTTTTTT. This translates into CSVGLLVGELFF.

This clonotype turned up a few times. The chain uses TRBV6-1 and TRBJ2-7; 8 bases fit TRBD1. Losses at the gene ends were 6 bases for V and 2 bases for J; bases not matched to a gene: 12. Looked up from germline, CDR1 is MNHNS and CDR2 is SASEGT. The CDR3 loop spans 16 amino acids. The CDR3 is CASRPGTGSLTYEQYF. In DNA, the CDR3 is TGTGCCAGCAGGCCGGGGACAGGATCCTTGACCTACGAGCAGTACTTC.

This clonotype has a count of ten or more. The CDR3 nucleotides read TGCAGCGTTGGTGTGCGGACTGAGCAGTTCTTC. Amino acid sequence: CSVGVRTEQFF. The V call is TRBV29-1, the J call TRBJ2-1; no clear D. CDR1 and CDR2 from the germline V gene are SQVTM and ANQGSEA. This CDR3 has 11 amino acids. The V gene lost 4 bases and the J gene lost 9 bases, with 10 bases spanning the gap.